The 5 T cell receptor beta chains below come from one sample, sequenced in a study of cytomegalovirus exposure and HLA in healthy donors. This PCR relied on a set of 60 Vbeta primers and 13 Jbeta primers. Only in-frame clones appear in the TCRdb table, and some are missing; sequencing was by immunoSEQ multiplex PCR. This sample contains 180,000 or so clones. Sample: PBMCs. The receptors derive from a woman younger than 30 in good health and CMV-seropositive.

This chain links TRBV2 with TRBJ1-3; tentative D call: TRBD1 (5 bases). Germline CDR1 reads SNHLY; CDR2 reads FYNNEI. This CDR3 region has 16 residues. The V gene lost 3 bases and the J gene lost 2 bases, with 14 bases spanning the gap. The CDR3 DNA follows: TGTGCCAGCAGTGAGAAGGGGATCGTTGCTGGAAACACCATATATTTT. It codes for CASSEKGIVAGNTIYF.

In terms of frequency, this clone is medium-sized. The chain's CDR3 is CASSQDAGQGADTQYF. The CDR3 DNA reads TGTGCCAGCAGCCAAGATGCGGGACAGGGGGCAGATACGCAGTATTTT. The chain links TRBV4-2 to TRBJ2-3, with 11 bases fitting TRBD1. This CDR3 comprises 16 residues. V trimming: 0 bases; J trimming: 4 bases; junction bases outside the gene matches: 3. CDR1 and CDR2 from the germline V gene are LGHNA and YNFKEQ.

The gene calls are TRBV7-2 and TRBJ1-5; 9 nucleotides match TRBD1. V trimming: 4 bases; J trimming: 7 bases; junction bases outside the gene matches: 8. CDR1 SGHTA and CDR2 FQGNSA come from the germline V gene. The CDR3 is 15 residues long. The CDR3 DNA reads TGTGCCAGCAGCTCTAACACAGGGGGCGGACAGCCCCAGCATTTT. Residues: CASSSNTGGGQPQHF.

The V and J genes are TRBV6-5 and TRBJ1-2, with TRBD1 identical over 7 bases. V was clipped by 2 bases and J by 4 bases; unmatched bases: 4. CDR1 is MNHEY and CDR2 is SVGAGI in the germline V gene. The CDR3 runs 14 residues. This CDR3 reads CASSYRGPSYGYTF. The CDR3 DNA follows: TGTGCCAGCAGTTACAGGGGGCCGTCCTATGGCTACACCTTC.

The J gene is TRBJ2-2, the V gene TRBV5-1; 7 nucleotides match TRBD1. Germline V lookup: CDR1 SGHRS, CDR2 YFSETQ. Trimming cost V 0 bases and J 4 bases; bases outside gene matches: 9. The CDR3 covers 17 residues. The DNA for the CDR3 is TGCGCCAGCAGCTTGGGGGGGACAGATCCGTCCACCGGGGAGCTGTTTTTT. Its translation is CASSLGGTDPSTGELFF. Variable domain in full (rest from reference TRBV5-1 and TRBJ2-2): KAGVTQTPRYLIKTRGQQVTLSCSPISGHRSVSWYQQTPGQGLQFLFEYFSETQRNKGNFPGRFSGRQFSNSRSEMNVSTLELGDSALYLCASSLGGTDPSTGELFFGEGSRLTVL.